This T cell receptor beta chain comes out of a study of graft-versus-host responses after intestinal transplantation. In the study overall: Recipients were given multivisceral, liver-intestinal, or isolated intestinal transplants.

Concerning this clone itself: Its specificity is not known.

Whole-study results and caveats: Detected in recipient marrow were GvH clones, some of which were first observed in ileum or blood. Allograft graft-versus-host to host-versus-graft clonal ratios ran high in patients with graft-donor T cell macrochimerism. After transplant, early declines in HvG clones were associated with peak levels of circulating GvH clones.

From germline, CDR1 is SGHTA and CDR2 FQGNSA. The ends were cut back, 1 base at V and 5 bases at J, with 8 bases in the middle. The CDR3 is 13 amino acids. Data came from immunoSEQ multiplex PCR; TCRdb stores just in-frame clones and leaves some out. This sample yields around 15,000 clones, of which 75% to 90% are seen a single time; about 6.3% belongs to the top ten. This sequence joins TRBV7-2 and TRBJ2-5; D is perhaps TRBD2 (6 bases). The source material was PBMCs, sampled approximately 110 days after intestinal transplant. The sequence was collected from a human patient who received an intestinal transplant, so some T cells may come from the graft donor. This CDR3 is CASSLVRGETQYF. CDR3 bases: TGTGCCAGCAGCTTAGTACGGGGGGAGACCCAGTACTTC.